This T cell receptor beta chain was sequenced for a study of blood T cell repertoires in COVID-19. Study in general: Material from acute and convalescent COVID-19 was sourced from the United States, Italy and Spain. The analysed material was cDNA or gDNA that came from T cells, B-cell-depleted T cells, or PBMCs.

This clone was observed a handful of times. V was clipped by 2 bases and J by 6 bases, with 14 bases between them. CDR1 and CDR2 from the germline V gene are SGHTA and FQGNSA. There are 15 residues in the CDR3. Study processing details: Reference gene primers were amplified, and this amplification served to estimate nucleated cell counts. Data came from immunoSEQ multiplex PCR; TCRdb stores just in-frame clones and leaves some out. V and J calls and clone size follow that table, whereas D and trimming were derived from the DNA. The sample yields 200,000 to 300,000 clones, 82% seen once. This chain joins TRBV7-2 and TRBJ1-5; D not certain. Sequencing was done on a sample of peripheral blood. This TCR came from a woman between 65 and 79 years old with acute or convalescent COVID-19. For the CDR3, the DNA is TGTGCCAGCAGCTTAACGCATGTGGGAGGTCAGCCCCAGCATTTT. Protein: CASSLTHVGGQPQHF.